Below, one T cell receptor beta chain is given with its context. Its antigen is unidentified. The sample originates from a study of T cell responses to AZD1222 COVID-19 vaccine. CDR1 is SGHRS, CDR2 YFSETQ, per germline. The ends lost 2 bases at V and 7 bases at J; junction bases unmatched: 7. The CDR3 spans 15 residues. General study points: As reported, nearly half of all spike-specific TCRs target variant regions that are unmutated. Baseline testing showed seropositivity in only six AZD1222 recipients. Most donors were white British, females outnumbered males, and clonal diversity was possibly underestimated.

The data were produced by immunoSEQ multiplex PCR, yet TCRdb's version contains in-frame clones alone and is incomplete. The sample holds roughly 120,000 clones, about nine tenths seen once. This receptor was taken from an adult in good health. V gene TRBV5-1 combines with J gene TRBJ2-7, with 12 bases identical to TRBD2. This specimen consisted of peripheral blood, obtained on day 0 of AZD1222 vaccination. This CDR3 reads CASSFLAGGAGEQYF. The CDR3 bases are TGCGCCAGCAGCTTCCTAGCGGGAGGGGCGGGGGAGCAGTACTTC.